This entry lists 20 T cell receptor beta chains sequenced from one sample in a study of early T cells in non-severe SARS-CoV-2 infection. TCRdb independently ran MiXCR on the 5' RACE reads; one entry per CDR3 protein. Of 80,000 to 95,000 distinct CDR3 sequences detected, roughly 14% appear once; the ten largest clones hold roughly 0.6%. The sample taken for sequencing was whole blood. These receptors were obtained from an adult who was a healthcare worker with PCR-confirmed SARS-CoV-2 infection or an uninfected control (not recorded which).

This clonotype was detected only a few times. The CDR3 region is CASSVGQGNYGYTF. Here the CDR3 DNA reads TGTGCCAGCAGCGTAGGGCAGGGGAACTATGGCTACACCTTC. The chain combines TRBV9 with TRBJ1-2; D is possibly TRBD1 (6 bases). In germline, CDR1 is SGDLS, CDR2 YYNGEE. The CDR3 has 14 amino acids. The V and J ends lost 0 bases and 2 bases respectively, with 8 bases between them.

The chain's CDR3 is CASSVKTRGSTDTQYF. The CDR3 DNA reads as TGTGCCAGCAGCGTTAAGACGCGGGGAAGCACAGATACGCAGTATTTT. The chain joins TRBV9 to TRBJ2-3; maybe TRBD2 (6 bases). Between the trimmed V and J ends, which lost 2 bases and 0 bases, there was a span of 13 bases. The CDR3 spans 16 residues. Looked up from germline, CDR1 is SGDLS and CDR2 is YYNGEE.

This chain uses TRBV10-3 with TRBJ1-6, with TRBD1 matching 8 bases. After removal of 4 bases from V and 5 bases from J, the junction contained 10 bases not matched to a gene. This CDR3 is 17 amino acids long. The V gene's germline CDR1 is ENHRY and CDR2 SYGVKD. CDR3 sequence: CAISARQGRLDNSPLHF. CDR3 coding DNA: TGTGCCATCAGTGCCCGACAGGGGCGGCTTGATAATTCACCCCTCCACTTT.

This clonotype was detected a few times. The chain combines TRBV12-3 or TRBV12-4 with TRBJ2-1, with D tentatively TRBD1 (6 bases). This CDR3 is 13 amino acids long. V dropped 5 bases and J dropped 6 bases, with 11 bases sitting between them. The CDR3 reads CASSQGNGNEQFF. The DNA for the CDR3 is TGTGCCAGCAGTCAGGGGAATGGCAATGAGCAGTTCTTC.

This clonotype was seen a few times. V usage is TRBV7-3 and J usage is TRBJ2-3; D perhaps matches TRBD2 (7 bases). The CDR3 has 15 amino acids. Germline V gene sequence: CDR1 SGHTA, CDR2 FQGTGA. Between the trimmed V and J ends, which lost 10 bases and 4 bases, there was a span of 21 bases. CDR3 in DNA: TGTGCCACCCCGGGGGGTACAGGGAGGGCAGATACGCAGTATTTT. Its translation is CATPGGTGRADTQYF.

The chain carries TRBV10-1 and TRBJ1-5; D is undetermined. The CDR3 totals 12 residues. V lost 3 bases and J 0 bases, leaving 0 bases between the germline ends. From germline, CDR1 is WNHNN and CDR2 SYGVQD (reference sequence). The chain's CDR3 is CASSDSNQPQHF. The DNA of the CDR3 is TGCGCCAGCAGTGATAGCAATCAGCCCCAGCATTTT.

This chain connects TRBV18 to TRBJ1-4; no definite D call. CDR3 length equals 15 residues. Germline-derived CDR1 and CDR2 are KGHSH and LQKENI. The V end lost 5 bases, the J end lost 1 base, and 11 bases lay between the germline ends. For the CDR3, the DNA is TGTGCCAGCTCATTCCTCGAGGGAACTAATGAAAAACTGTTTTTT. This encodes CASSFLEGTNEKLFF. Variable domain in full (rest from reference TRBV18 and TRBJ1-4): NAGVMQNPRHLVRRRGQEARLRCSPMKGHSHVYWYRQLPEEGLKFMVYLQKENIIDESGMPKERFSAEFPKEGPSILRIQQVVRGDSAAYFCASSFLEGTNEKLFFGSGTQLSVL.

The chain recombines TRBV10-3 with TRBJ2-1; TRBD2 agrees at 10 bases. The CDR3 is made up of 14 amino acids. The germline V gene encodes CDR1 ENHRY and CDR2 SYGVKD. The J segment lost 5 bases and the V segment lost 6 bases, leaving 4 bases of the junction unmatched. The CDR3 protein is CAISLAGVDNEQFF. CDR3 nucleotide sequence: TGTGCCATCAGCCTAGCGGGGGTGGACAATGAGCAGTTCTTC.

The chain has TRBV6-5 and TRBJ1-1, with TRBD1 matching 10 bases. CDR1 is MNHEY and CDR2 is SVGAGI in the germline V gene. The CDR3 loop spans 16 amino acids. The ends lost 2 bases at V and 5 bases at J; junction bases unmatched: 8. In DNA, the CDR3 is TGTGCCAGCAGTTACGGGTTTAGGACAGGGGGGACTGAAGCTTTCTTT. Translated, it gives CASSYGFRTGGTEAFF.

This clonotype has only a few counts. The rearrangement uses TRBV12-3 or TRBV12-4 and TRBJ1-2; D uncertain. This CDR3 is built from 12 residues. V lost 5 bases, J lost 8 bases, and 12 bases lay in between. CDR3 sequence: CASSDIIDGYTF. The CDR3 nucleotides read TGTGCCAGCAGTGACATAATTGACGGCTACACCTTC.

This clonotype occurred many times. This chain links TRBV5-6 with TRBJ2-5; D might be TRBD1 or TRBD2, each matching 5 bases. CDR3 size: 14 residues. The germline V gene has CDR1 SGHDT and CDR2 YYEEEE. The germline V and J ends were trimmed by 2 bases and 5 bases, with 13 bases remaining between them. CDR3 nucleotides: TGTGCCAGCAGCTTATTATTGGGGGAGGAGACCCAGTACTTC. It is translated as CASSLLLGEETQYF. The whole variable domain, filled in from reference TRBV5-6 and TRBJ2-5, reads DAGVTQSPTHLIKTRGQQVTLRCSPKSGHDTVSWYQQALGQGPQFIFQYYEEEERQRGNFPDRFSGHQFPNYSSELNVNALLLGDSALYLCASSLLLGEETQYFGPGTRLLVL.

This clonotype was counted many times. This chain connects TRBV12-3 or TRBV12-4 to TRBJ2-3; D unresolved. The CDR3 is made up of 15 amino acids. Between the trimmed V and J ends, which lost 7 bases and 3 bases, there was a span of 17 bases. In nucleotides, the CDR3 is TGTGCCAGCACTCCCCGCCTGACGCGAACAGATACGCAGTATTTT. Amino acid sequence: CASTPRLTRTDTQYF.

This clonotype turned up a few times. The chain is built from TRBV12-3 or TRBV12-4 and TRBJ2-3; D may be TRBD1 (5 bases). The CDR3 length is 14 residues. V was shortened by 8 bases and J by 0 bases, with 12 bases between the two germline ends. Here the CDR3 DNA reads TGTGCCAGCCGTCAAGGGGTGAGCACAGATACGCAGTATTTT. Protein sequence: CASRQGVSTDTQYF.

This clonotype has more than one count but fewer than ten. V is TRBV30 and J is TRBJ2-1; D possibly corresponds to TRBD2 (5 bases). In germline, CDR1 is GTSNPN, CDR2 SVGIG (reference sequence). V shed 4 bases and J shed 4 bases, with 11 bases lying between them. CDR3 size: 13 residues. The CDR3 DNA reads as TGTGCCTGGAAAGCGGAAAAGTACAATGAGCAGTTCTTC. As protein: CAWKAEKYNEQFF.

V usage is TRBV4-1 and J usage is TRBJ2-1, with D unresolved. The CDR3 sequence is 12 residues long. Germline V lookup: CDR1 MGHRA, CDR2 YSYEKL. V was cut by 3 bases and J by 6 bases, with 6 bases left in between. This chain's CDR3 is CASSQVANEQFF. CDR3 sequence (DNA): TGCGCCAGCAGCCAGGTTGCCAATGAGCAGTTCTTC.

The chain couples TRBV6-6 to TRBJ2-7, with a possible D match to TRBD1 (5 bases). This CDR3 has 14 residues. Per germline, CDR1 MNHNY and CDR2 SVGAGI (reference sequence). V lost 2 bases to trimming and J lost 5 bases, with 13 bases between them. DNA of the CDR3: TGTGCCAGCAGTTACCATACAGGTTTCCACGAGCAGTACGTC. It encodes CASSYHTGFHEQYV.

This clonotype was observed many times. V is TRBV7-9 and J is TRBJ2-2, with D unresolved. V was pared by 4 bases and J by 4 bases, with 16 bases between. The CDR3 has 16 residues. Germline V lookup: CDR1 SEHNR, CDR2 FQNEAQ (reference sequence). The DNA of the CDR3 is TGTGCCAGCAGCTCCCGAAGAGACCTTGGCACCGGGGAGCTGTTTTTT. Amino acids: CASSSRRDLGTGELFF.

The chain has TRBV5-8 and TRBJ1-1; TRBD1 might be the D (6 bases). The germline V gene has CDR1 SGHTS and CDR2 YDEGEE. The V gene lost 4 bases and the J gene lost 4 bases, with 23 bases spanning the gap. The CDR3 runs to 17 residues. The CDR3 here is CASSQTGPRTAGTEAFF. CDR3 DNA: TGTGCCAGCAGCCAAACGGGTCCGCGGACAGCGGGCACTGAAGCTTTCTTT.

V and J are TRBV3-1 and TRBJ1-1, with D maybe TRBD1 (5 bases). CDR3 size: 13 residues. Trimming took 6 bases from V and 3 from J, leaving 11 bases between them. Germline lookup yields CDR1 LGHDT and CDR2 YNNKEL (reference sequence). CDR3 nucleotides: TGTGCCAGCAGTTCCAGAGGGGACACTGAAGCTTTCTTT. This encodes CASSSRGDTEAFF.

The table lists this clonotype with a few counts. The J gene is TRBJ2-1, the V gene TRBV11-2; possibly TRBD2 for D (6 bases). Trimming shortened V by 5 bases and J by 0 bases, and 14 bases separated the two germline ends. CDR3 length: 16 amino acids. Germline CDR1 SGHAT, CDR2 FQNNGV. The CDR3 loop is CASSGTGTPSYNEQFF. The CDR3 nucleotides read TGTGCCAGCAGCGGAACCGGGACTCCCTCCTACAATGAGCAGTTCTTC. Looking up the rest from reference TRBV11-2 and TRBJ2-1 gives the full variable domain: EAGVAQSPRYKIIEKRQSVAFWCNPISGHATLYWYQQILGQGPKLLIQFQNNGVVDDSQLPKDRFSAERLKGVDSTLKIQPAKLEDSAVYLCASSGTGTPSYNEQFFGPGTRLTVL.